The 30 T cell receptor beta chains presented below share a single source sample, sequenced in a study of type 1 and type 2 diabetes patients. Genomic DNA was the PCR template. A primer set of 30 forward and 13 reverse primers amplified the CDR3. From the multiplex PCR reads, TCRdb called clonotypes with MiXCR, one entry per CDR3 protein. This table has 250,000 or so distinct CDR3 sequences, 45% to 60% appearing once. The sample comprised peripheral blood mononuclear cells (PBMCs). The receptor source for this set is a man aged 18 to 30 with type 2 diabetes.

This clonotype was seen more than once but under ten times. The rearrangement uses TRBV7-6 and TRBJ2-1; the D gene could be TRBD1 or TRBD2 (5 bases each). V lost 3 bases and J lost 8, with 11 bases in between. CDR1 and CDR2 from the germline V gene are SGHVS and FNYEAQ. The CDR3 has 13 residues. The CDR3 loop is CASSLRMGDEQFF. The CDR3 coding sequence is TGTGCCAGCAGCTTGAGGATGGGGGATGAGCAGTTCTTC.

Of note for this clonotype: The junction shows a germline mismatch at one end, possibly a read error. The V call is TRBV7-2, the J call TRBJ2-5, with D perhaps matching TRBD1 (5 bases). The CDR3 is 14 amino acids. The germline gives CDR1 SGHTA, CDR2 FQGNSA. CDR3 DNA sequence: TGTGCCACCAGCAGAAGGGGCCACCAAGAGACCCAGTACTTC. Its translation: CATSRRGHQETQYF. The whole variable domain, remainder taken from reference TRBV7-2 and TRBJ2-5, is GAGVSQSPSNKVTEKGKDVELRCDPISGHTALYWYRQSLGQGLEFLIYFQGNSAPDKSGLPSDRFSAERTGGSVSTLTIQRTQQEDSAVYLCATSRRGHQETQYFGPGTRLLVL.

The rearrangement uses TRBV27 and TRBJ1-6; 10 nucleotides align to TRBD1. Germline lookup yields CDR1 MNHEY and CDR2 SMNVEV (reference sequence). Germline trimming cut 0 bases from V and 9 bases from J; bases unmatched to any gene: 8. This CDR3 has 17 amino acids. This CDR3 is CASSLSVFGTGVSPLHF. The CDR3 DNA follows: TGTGCCAGCAGTTTATCGGTTTTTGGGACAGGGGTTTCACCCCTCCACTTT.

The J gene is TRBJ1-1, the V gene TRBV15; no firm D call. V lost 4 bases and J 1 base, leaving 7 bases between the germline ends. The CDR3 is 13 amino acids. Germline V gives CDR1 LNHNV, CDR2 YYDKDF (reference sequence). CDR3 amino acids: CATSIQRNTEAFF. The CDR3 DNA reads TGTGCCACCAGCATACAAAGGAACACTGAAGCTTTCTTT.

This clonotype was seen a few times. The DNA of the CDR3 is TGTGCCAGCAGCTCCAGACTTGGAGCATCGAACACCGGGGAGCTGTTTTTT. Translation: CASSSRLGASNTGELFF. V usage is TRBV7-6 and J usage is TRBJ2-2; the D is unclear. This CDR3 comprises 17 residues. V shed 4 bases and J shed 0 bases, with 15 bases lying between them. The germline gives CDR1 SGHVS, CDR2 FNYEAQ.

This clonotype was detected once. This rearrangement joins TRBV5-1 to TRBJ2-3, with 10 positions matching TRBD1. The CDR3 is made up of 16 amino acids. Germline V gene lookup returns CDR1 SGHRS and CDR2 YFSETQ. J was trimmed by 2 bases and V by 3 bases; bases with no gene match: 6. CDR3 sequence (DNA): TGCGCCAGCAGCTCCGGACAGGGGGTGGACACAGATACGCAGTATTTT. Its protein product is CASSSGQGVDTDTQYF.

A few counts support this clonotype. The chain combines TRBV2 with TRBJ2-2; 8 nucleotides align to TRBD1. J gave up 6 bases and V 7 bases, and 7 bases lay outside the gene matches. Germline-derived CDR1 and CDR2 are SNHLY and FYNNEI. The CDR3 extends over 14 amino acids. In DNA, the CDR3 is TGTGCCAGCATCGGGTCACAGGGGGCCGGGGAGCTGTTTTTT. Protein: CASIGSQGAGELFF.

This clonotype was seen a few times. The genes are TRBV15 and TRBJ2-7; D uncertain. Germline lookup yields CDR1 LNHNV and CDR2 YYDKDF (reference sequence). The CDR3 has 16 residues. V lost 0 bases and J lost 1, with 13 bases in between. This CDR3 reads CATSREPSKVSYEQYF. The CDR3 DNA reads TGTGCCACCAGCAGAGAACCCAGCAAGGTTTCCTACGAGCAGTACTTC.

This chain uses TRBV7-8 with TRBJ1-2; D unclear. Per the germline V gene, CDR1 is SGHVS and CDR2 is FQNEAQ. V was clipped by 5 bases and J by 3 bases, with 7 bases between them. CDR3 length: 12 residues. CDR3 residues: CASSRRDYGYTF. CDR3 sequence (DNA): TGTGCCAGCAGCCGCCGGGACTATGGCTACACCTTC.

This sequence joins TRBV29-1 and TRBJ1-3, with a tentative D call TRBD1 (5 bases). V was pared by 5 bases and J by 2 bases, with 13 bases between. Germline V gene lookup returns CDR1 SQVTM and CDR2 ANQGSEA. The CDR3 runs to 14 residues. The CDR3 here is CSVSLGQTGNTIYF. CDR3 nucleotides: TGCAGCGTTTCCTTAGGACAAACTGGAAACACCATATATTTT.

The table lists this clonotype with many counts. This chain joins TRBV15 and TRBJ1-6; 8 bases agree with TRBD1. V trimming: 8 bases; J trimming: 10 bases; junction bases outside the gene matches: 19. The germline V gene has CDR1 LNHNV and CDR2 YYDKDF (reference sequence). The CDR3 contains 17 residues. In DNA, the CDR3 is TGTGCCACCGATGGGGGACAGGAAGAAGGGGTTGAATCACCCCTCCACTTT. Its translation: CATDGGQEEGVESPLHF.

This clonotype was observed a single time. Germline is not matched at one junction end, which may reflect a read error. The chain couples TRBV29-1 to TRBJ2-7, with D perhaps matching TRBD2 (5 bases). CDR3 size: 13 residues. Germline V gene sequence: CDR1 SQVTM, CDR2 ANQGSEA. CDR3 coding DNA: TGCAGCGTGAGGGAGCCTAGCTCCTACGAGCGGTACTTC. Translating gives CSVREPSSYERYF.

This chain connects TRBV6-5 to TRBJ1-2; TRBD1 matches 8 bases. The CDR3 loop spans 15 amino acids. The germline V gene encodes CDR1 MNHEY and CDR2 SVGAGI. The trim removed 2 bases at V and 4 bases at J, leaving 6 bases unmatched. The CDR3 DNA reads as TGTGCCAGCAGTTACCCTACAACAGGGGGCTATGGCTACACCTTC. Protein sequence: CASSYPTTGGYGYTF.

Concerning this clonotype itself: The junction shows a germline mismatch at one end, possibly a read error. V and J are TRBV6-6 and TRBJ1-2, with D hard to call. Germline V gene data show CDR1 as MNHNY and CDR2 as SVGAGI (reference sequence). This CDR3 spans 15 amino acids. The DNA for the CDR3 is TGTGCCAGCAGTTACTCGTCCGGGTCTAACTCTGGCTACACCTTC. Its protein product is CASSYSSGSNSGYTF.

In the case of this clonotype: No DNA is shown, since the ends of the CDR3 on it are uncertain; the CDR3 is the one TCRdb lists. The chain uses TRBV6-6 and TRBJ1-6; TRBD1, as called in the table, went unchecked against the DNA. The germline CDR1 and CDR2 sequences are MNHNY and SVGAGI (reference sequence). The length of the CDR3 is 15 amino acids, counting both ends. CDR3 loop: CASSSSDRGESPLHF.

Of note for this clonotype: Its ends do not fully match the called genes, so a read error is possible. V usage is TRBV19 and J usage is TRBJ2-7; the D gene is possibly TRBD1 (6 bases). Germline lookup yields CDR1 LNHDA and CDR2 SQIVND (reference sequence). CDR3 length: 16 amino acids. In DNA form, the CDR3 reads TGTGCCAGTAGCTTAACTACAGGGATATCCTCCCACGAGCAGTACTTC. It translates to CASSLTTGISSHEQYF. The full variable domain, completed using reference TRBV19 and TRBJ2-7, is DGGITQSPKYLFRKEGQNVTLSCEQNLNHDAMYWYRQDPGQGLRLIYYSQIVNDFQKGDIAEGYSVSREKKESFPLTVTSAQKNPTAFYLCASSLTTGISSHEQYFGPGTRLTVT.

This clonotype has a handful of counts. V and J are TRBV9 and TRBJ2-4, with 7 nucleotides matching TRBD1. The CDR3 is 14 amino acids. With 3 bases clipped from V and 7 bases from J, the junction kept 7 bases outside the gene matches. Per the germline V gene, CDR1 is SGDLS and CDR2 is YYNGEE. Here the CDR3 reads CASSGQGRGNIQYF. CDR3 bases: TGTGCCAGCAGCGGACAGGGTAGGGGGAACATTCAGTACTTC.

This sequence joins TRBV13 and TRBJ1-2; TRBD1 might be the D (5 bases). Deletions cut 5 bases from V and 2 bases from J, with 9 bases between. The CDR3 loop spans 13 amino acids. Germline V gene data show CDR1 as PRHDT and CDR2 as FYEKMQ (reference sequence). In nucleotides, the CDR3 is TGTGCCAGCAGCCCCGACAGCAACTATGGCTACACCTTC. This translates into CASSPDSNYGYTF.

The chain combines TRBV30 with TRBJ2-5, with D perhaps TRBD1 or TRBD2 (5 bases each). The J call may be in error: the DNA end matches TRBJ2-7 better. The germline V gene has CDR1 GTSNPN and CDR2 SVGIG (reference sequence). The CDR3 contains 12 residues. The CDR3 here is CAGTGTSYEQYF. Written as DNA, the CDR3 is TGTGCCGGGACGGGGACCTCCTACGAGCAGTACTTC.

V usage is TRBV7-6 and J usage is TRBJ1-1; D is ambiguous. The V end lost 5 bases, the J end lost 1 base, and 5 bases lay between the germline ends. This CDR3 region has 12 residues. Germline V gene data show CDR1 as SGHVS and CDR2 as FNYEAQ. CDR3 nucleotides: TGTGCCAGCAGCCATCAGAACACTGAAGCTTTCTTT. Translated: CASSHQNTEAFF.

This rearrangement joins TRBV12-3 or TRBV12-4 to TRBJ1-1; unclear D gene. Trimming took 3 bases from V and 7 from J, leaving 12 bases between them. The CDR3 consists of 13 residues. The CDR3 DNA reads TGTGCCAGCAGTTTTCGGGGTAGTGGTGAAGCTTTCTTT. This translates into CASSFRGSGEAFF.

The DNA of the CDR3 is TGTGCCAGTACCCCGGGTCCCCCGGCTAGTATGAACACTGAAGCTTTCTTT. Encoded protein: CASTPGPPASMNTEAFF. The rearrangement links TRBV19 to TRBJ1-1; D call uncertain. The CDR3 runs to 17 residues. The ends were cut back, 7 bases at V and 0 bases at J, with 21 bases in the middle. CDR1 and CDR2 (germline): LNHDA, SQIVND (reference sequence).

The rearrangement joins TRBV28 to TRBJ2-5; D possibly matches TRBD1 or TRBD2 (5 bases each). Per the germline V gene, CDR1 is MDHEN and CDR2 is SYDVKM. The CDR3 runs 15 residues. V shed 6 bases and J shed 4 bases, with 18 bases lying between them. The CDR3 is CASRAPGPVGETQYF. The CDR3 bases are TGTGCCAGCAGGGCACCGGGACCCGTAGGAGAGACCCAGTACTTC.

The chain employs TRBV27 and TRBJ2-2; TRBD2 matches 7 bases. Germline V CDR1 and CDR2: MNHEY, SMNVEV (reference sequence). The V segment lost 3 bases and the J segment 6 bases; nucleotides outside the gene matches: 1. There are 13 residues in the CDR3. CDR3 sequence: CASSFGGSGELFF. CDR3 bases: TGTGCCAGCAGTTTCGGGGGGTCCGGGGAGCTGTTTTTT.

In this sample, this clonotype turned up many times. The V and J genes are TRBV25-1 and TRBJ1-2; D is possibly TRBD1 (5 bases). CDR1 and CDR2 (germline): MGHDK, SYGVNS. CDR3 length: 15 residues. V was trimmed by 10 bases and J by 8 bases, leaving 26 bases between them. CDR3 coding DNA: TGTGCCACCAGACCCGTGGGGCGTGGGATTCAAGGCTACACCTTC. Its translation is CATRPVGRGIQGYTF.

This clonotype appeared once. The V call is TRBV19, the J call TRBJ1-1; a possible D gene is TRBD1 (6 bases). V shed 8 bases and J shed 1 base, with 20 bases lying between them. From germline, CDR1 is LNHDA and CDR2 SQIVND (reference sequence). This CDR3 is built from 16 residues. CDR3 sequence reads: CASSIPNRASNTEAFF. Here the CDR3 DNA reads TGTGCCAGTTCCATCCCCAACAGGGCTTCGAACACTGAAGCTTTCTTT.

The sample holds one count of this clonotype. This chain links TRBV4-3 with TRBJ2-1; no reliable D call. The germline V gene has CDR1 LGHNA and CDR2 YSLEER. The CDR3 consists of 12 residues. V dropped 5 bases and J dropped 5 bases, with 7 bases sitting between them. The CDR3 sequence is CASSVVNNEQFF. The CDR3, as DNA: TGCGCCAGCAGCGTCGTGAACAATGAGCAGTTCTTC.

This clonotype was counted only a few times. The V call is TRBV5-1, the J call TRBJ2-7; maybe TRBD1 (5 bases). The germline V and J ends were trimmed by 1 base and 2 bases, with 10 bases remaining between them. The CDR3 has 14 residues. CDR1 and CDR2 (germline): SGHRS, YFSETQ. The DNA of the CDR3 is TGCGCCAGCAGCTTGTTAGGGGAAACCTACGAGCAGTACTTC. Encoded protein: CASSLLGETYEQYF. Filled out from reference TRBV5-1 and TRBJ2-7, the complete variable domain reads KAGVTQTPRYLIKTRGQQVTLSCSPISGHRSVSWYQQTPGQGLQFLFEYFSETQRNKGNFPGRFSGRQFSNSRSEMNVSTLELGDSALYLCASSLLGETYEQYFGPGTRLTVT.

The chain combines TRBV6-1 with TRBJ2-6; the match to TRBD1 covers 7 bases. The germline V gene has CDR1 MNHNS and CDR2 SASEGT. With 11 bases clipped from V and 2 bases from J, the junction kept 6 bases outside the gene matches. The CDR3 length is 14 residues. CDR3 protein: CAGEQGAGANVLTF. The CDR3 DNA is TGTGCCGGTGAGCAGGGGGCTGGGGCCAACGTCCTGACTTTC.

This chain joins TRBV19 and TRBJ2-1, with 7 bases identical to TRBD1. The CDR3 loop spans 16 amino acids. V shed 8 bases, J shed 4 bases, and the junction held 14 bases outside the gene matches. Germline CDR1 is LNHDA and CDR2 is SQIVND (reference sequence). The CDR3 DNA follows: TGTGCCAGTGCCAAGAGAGGTCGGGACAGTTACAATGAGCAGTTCTTC. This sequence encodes CASAKRGRDSYNEQFF.